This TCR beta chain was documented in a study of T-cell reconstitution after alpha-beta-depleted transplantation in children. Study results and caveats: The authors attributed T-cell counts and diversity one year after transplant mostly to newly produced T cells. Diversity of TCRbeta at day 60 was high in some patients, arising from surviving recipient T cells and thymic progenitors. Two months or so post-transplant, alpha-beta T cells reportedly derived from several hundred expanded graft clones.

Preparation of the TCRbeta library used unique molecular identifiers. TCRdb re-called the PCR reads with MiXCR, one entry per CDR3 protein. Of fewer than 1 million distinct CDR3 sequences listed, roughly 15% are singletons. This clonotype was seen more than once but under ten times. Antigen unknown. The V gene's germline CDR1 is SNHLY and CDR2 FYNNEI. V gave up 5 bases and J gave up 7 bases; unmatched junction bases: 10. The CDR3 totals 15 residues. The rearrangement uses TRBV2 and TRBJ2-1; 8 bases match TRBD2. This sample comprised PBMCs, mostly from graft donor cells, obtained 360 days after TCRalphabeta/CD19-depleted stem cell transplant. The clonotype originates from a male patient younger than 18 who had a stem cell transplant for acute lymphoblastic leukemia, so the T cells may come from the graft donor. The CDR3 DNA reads TGTGCCAGCAGTCCCGGGACTAGGGCCAAAAATGAGCAGTTCTTC. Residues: CASSPGTRAKNEQFF.